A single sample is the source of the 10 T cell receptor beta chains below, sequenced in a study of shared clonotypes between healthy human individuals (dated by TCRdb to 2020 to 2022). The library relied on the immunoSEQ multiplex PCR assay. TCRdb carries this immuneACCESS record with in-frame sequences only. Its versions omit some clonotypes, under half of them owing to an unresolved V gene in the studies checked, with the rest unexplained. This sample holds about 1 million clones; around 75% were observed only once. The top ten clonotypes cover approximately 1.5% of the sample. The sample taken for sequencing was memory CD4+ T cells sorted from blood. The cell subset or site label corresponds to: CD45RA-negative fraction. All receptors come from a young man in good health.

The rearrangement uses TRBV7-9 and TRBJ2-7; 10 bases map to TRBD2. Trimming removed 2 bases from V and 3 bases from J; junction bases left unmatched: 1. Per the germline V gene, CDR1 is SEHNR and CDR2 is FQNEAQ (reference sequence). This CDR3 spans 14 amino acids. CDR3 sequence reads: CASSLTSGNYEQYF. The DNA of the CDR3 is TGTGCCAGCAGCTTAACTAGCGGGAACTACGAGCAGTACTTC. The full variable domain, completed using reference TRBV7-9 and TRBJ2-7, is DTGVSQNPRHKITKRGQNVTFRCDPISEHNRLYWYRQTLGQGPEFLTYFQNEAQLEKSRLLSDRFSAERPKGSFSTLEIQRTEQGDSAMYLCASSLTSGNYEQYFGPGTRLTVT.

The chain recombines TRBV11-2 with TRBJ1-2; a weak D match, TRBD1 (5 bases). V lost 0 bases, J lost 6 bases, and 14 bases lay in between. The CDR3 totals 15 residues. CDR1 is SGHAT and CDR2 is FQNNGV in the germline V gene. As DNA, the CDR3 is TGTGCCAGCAGCTTAGAGAGGGGACCAAATCATGGCTACACCTTC. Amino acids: CASSLERGPNHGYTF.

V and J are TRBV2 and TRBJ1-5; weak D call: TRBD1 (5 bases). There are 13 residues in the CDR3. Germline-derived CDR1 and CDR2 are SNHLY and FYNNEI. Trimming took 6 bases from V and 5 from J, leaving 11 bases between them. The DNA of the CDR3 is TGTGCCAGCAGCCTCGACAGAGATCAGCCCCAGCATTTT. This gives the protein CASSLDRDQPQHF.

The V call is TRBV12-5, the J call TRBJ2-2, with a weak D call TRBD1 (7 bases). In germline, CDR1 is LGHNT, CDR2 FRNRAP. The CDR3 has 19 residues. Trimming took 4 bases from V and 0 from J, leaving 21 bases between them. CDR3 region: CASGSLFQGGPTNTGELFF. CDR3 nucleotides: TGTGCTAGTGGTTCCTTATTCCAGGGGGGACCAACGAACACCGGGGAGCTGTTTTTT.

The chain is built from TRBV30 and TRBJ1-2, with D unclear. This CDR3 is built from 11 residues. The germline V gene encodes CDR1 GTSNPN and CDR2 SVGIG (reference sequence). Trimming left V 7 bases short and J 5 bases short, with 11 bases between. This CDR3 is CASSNNYGYTF. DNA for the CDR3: TGTGCCTCCTCTAACAATTATGGCTACACCTTC.

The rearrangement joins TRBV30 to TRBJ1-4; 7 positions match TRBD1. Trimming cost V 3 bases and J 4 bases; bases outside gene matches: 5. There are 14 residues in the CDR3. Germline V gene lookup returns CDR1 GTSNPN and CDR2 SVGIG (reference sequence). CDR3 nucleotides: TGTGCCTGGAGCAGGACAGGACTTAATGAAAAACTGTTTTTT. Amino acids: CAWSRTGLNEKLFF.

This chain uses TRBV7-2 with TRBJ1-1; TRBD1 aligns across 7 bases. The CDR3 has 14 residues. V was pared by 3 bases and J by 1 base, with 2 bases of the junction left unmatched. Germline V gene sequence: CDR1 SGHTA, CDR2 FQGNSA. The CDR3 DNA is TGTGCCAGCAGCTTGGGACAGCCGAACACTGAAGCTTTCTTT. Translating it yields CASSLGQPNTEAFF.

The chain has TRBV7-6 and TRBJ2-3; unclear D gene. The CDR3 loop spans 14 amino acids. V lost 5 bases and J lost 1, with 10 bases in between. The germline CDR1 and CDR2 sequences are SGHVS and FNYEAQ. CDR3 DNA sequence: TGTGCCAGCAGCCCGTCTTTCGGCACAGATACGCAGTATTTT. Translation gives CASSPSFGTDTQYF. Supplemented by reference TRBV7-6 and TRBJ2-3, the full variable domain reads GAGVSQSPRYKVTKRGQDVALRCDPISGHVSLYWYRQALGQGPEFLTYFNYEAQQDKSGLPNDRFSAERPEGSISTLTIQRTEQRDSAMYRCASSPSFGTDTQYFGPGTRLTVL.

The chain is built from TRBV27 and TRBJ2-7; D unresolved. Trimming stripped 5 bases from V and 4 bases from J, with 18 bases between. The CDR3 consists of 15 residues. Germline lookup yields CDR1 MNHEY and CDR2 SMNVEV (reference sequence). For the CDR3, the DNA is TGTGCCAGCAGTCTCCGGACCCCGGACGTGTACGAGCAGTACTTC. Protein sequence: CASSLRTPDVYEQYF.

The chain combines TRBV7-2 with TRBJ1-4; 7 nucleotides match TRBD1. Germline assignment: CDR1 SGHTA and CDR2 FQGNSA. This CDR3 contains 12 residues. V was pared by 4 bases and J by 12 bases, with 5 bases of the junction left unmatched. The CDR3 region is CASSSGRGELFF. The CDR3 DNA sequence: TGTGCCAGCAGCTCGGGCAGGGGGGAACTGTTTTTT.